This record concerns one T cell receptor (beta chain) sequence. There are 17 residues in the CDR3. Germline V gene data show CDR1 as KGHDR and CDR2 as SFDVKD. Trimming took off 2 bases at V and 0 bases at J, with 10 bases between the two ends. These data come from a study of response to subunit inactivated influenza vaccine. TCRdb fed the RT-PCR reads into MiXCR, producing one record per CDR3 protein. The sample consists of about 540,000 distinct CDR3 sequences, under 25% of them appearing once. These same data were also listed under a study on T cells expressing NK-cell markers. Per that paper: TCR beta cDNA was generated via 5'RACE template switching incorporating UMIs. Sorted CD3+CD56+NKG2C+, CD3+CD56+NKG2C- and CD3+CD56-NKG2C+ T cells supplied TCR beta repertoires. The contribution of dominant NKG2C+ clonotypes to CD8+ T cells in more than five donors was 1.0-7.0%.

The V call is TRBV24-1, the J call TRBJ2-6; D ambiguous. The TCR was taken from a man between 50 and 59 years old who received an inactivated influenza vaccine. The sample here was CD4+ T cells sorted from PBMCs, taken roughly 13 days after vaccination. This CDR3 reads CATSDSPGTSGANVLTF. The CDR3 region has the DNA TGTGCCACCAGTGATTCCCCAGGAACCTCTGGGGCCAACGTCCTGACTTTC.